This is a list of T cell receptor beta chains from one sample in a study of blood T cell repertoires in COVID-19. The protocol was immunoSEQ multiplex PCR, while the TCRdb copy is restricted to in-frame clones and leaves out a portion. The profile shows 120,000 or so clones, about 80% of them singletons. The material sequenced was peripheral blood. These receptors were taken from a woman aged 45-65 years with acute or convalescent COVID-19. Each CDR3 is given with its conserved first and last residue. D genes are given only for firm matches. Rows give clone size only sometimes, using once, few, many, or a class for an expanded clone.

CASTQTNTGELFF	TGCGCCAGCACCCAAACGAACACCGGGGAGCTGTTTTTT	.	.	TRBV5-1	TRBJ2-2	13
CASSARGLMNTEAFF	TGTGCCAGCAGCGCTCGGGGACTGATGAACACTGAAGCTTTCTTT	once	.	TRBV9	TRBJ1-1	15
CAISELTGNTLFF	TGTGCCATCAGTGAATTAACAGGGAATACACTGTTTTTT	.	.	TRBV10-3	TRBJ1-4	13
CASSFPGSGRAGTQYF	TGTGCCAGCAGTTTCCCGGGTAGCGGGAGGGCAGGAACGCAGTATTTT	.	TRBD2	TRBV28	TRBJ2-3	16
CASSQTGGSYNEQFF	TGTGCCAGCAGCCAAACGGGTGGGTCCTACAATGAGCAGTTCTTC	.	.	TRBV5-4	TRBJ2-1	15
CASNGDPYNEQFF	TGTGCCAGCAACGGAGACCCATACAATGAGCAGTTCTTC	.	.	TRBV3-1/TRBV3-2	TRBJ2-1	13
CASSKSGDAYEQYF	TGTGCCAGCAGTAAAAGCGGAGACGCCTACGAGCAGTACTTC	.	.	TRBV6-4	TRBJ2-7	14
CASSPDRVEQPQHF	TGTGCCAGCTCACCCGACAGGGTGGAACAGCCCCAGCATTTT	few	TRBD1	TRBV18	TRBJ1-5	14
CASSDEDNQPQHF	TGTGCCAGCAGTGACGAGGACAATCAGCCCCAGCATTTT	.	.	TRBV2	TRBJ1-5	13
CASSQGGAGLQETQYF	TGCGCCAGCAGCCAAGGGGGAGCGGGGCTCCAAGAGACCCAGTACTTC	.	TRBD2	TRBV4-1	TRBJ2-5	16
CASSARGLSETQYF	TGTGCCAGCAGTGCACGCGGGTTGTCGGAGACCCAGTACTTC	few	.	TRBV2	TRBJ2-5	14
CASSYEYYGYTF	TGTGCCAGCAGCTACGAGTACTATGGCTACACCTTC	once	.	TRBV7-8	TRBJ1-2	12
CASRAHRGSVSNQPQHF	TGTGCCAGCAGGGCCCACCGGGGATCGGTTAGCAATCAGCCCCAGCATTTT	once	.	TRBV28	TRBJ1-5	17
CASSLVTVEQPQHF	TGTGCCAGCAGCTTAGTCACAGTAGAGCAGCCCCAGCATTTT	.	.	TRBV7-2	TRBJ1-5	14
CASSLSAGDYGYTF	TGTGCCAGCAGTTTAAGTGCGGGGGACTATGGCTACACCTTC	.	.	TRBV28	TRBJ1-2	14
CSVLGGRAYNEQFF	TGCAGCGTCTTGGGGGGGAGGGCCTACAATGAGCAGTTCTTC	.	TRBD2	TRBV29-1	TRBJ2-1	14
CASSEARTGGKAFF	TGTGCCAGCAGCGAAGCTCGGACAGGGGGAAAAGCTTTCTTT	.	TRBD1	TRBV6-1	TRBJ1-1	14
CASSEGREGNQPQHF	TGTGCCAGCAGTGAGGGGAGGGAAGGCAATCAGCCCCAGCATTTT	.	.	TRBV2	TRBJ1-5	15
CASSEDVGTRNIQYF	TGCGCCAGCAGCGAGGATGTTGGGACAAGAAACATTCAGTACTTC	.	.	TRBV5-1	TRBJ2-4	15
CASGVLAGDTQYF	TGTGCCAGCGGTGTCCTGGCAGGAGATACGCAGTATTTT	.	.	TRBV28	TRBJ2-3	13
CASRGLAGITDTQYF	TGTGCCAGCAGGGGACTAGCGGGAATCACAGATACGCAGTATTTT	.	.	TRBV21-1	TRBJ2-3	15
CASSEGGGGQPQHF	TGTGCCAGCAGTGAAGGAGGGGGTGGGCAGCCCCAGCATTTT	.	.	TRBV6-1	TRBJ1-5	14
CASSVAGYGYTF	TGTGCCAGCAGCGTAGCAGGGTATGGCTACACCTTC	.	.	TRBV9	TRBJ1-2	12
CASRSVNYGYTF	TGTGCCAGTAGATCTGTTAACTATGGCTACACCTTC	few	.	TRBV19	TRBJ1-2	12
CSATHIDYGYTF	TGCAGCGCAACCCACATTGACTATGGCTACACCTTC	few	.	TRBV29-1	TRBJ1-2	12
CASSPKTVSVYNSPLHF	TGTGCCAGCAGCCCTAAGACAGTATCCGTCTATAATTCACCCCTCCACTTT	.	.	TRBV5-6	TRBJ1-6	17
CASSQETGSGQPQHF	TGCGCCAGCAGCCAAGAAACGGGGTCCGGGCAGCCCCAGCATTTT	.	.	TRBV4-1	TRBJ1-5	15
CASSLGTFDTQYF	TGTGCCAGCAGCTTAGGGACTTTCGATACGCAGTATTTT	.	.	TRBV7-2	TRBJ2-3	13
CASTLAGQGYQPQHF	TGTGCCAGCACTCTCGCCGGACAGGGATATCAGCCCCAGCATTTT	.	TRBD1	TRBV6-6	TRBJ1-5	15
CVSSLGGSTKAFF	TGTGTCAGCAGCTTAGGCGGTAGTACGAAAGCTTTCTTT	.	.	TRBV11-2	TRBJ1-1	13
CASSDTDYEQYF	TGCGCCAGCAGCGACACCGACTACGAGCAGTACTTC	.	.	TRBV5-1	TRBJ2-7	12
CASSLEVGGSSYNSPLHF	TGTGCCAGCAGCTTAGAAGTAGGCGGGAGCTCCTATAATTCACCCCTCCACTTT	.	.	TRBV7-8	TRBJ1-6	18
CASAFDRVQPQHF	TGTGCCAGCGCCTTCGACAGGGTTCAGCCCCAGCATTTT	.	TRBD1	TRBV7-8	TRBJ1-5	13
CASSQGEGPEAFF	TGTGCCAGCAGCCAGGGGGAGGGGCCTGAAGCTTTCTTT	.	.	TRBV3-1/TRBV3-2	TRBJ1-1	13
CASSRAGQGTGELFF	TGTGCCAGTAGTCGGGCAGGCCAGGGCACCGGGGAGCTGTTTTTT	.	.	TRBV19	TRBJ2-2	15
CAIRLTGARTEAFF	TGTGCCATCAGACTGACAGGGGCGCGTACTGAAGCTTTCTTT	once	TRBD1	TRBV10-3	TRBJ1-1	14
CASWGLNQPQHF	TGTGCCAGCTGGGGGCTCAATCAGCCCCAGCATTTT	.	.	TRBV28	TRBJ1-5	12
CSALGGTNTEAFF	TGCAGCGCCCTTGGAGGGACCAACACTGAAGCTTTCTTT	few	.	TRBV29-1	TRBJ1-1	13
CASSFAGGNYEQYF	TGTGCCAGCAGCTTCGCGGGGGGGAACTACGAGCAGTACTTC	.	TRBD2	TRBV5-5	TRBJ2-7	14
CASSLEQYNEQFF	TGTGCCAGCAGCTTAGAACAGTACAATGAGCAGTTCTTC	few	.	TRBV11-3	TRBJ2-1	13
CASGQSYNSPLHF	TGTGCCAGCGGACAGTCCTATAATTCACCCCTCCACTTT	.	.	TRBV19	TRBJ1-6	13
CASSDGTSYSNQPQHF	TGTGCCAGCAGTGATGGGACAAGCTATAGCAATCAGCCCCAGCATTTT	.	.	TRBV2	TRBJ1-5	16
CASSRTQGSNQPQHF	TGTGCCAGCAGCCGAACCCAGGGTAGCAATCAGCCCCAGCATTTT	few	.	TRBV7-8	TRBJ1-5	15
CASQSRDRNSPLHF	TGTGCCAGTCAATCTCGGGACAGAAATTCACCCCTCCACTTT	.	TRBD1	TRBV19	TRBJ1-6	14
CASSMDLVDEQFF	TGCGCCAGCAGTATGGACTTAGTCGATGAGCAGTTCTTC	once	.	TRBV10-1	TRBJ2-1	13
CASSMDPGGWGGYTF	TGTGCCAGTAGTATGGATCCAGGGGGCTGGGGTGGCTACACCTTC	few	TRBD1	TRBV19	TRBJ1-2	15